This is a list of T cell receptor beta chains from one sample in a study of T-cell reconstitution after alpha-beta-depleted transplantation in children. TCRdb re-called the PCR reads through MiXCR, storing one row per CDR3 protein. The sample holds about 540,000 distinct CDR3 sequences, approximately 20% seen once. The source was PBMCs from the stem cell graft donor, collected from the stem cell graft. The receptors stem from a human donor who donated a stem cell graft to a child with acute lymphoblastic leukemia. The CDR3 runs from the conserved cysteine through the conserved F or W. A D gene is named only where the DNA matches it firmly. Clone size is shown for a subset of rows, as once, few, many or a class of expanded clone.

-,TRBJ1-3,-,TRBV6-1,CASSPYDQGSSGNTIYF,TGTGCCAGCAGCCCCTATGACCAGGGGAGCTCTGGAAACACCATATATTTT
few,TRBJ2-7,-,TRBV11-2,CASSLHDEQYF,TGTGCCAGCAGCTTGCACGACGAGCAGTACTTC
-,TRBJ1-3,TRBD1,TRBV5-1,CASSAGQGVDTIYF,TGCGCCAGCAGCGCGGGACAGGGAGTGGACACCATATATTTT
few,TRBJ2-7,-,TRBV20-1,CSARKSKYEQYF,TGCAGTGCCAGGAAGTCAAAATACGAGCAGTACTTC
few,TRBJ2-3,-,TRBV5-8,CASRPRVGDTQYF,TGTGCCAGCAGACCCAGGGTAGGAGATACGCAGTATTTT
few,TRBJ1-1,-,TRBV12-3/TRBV12-4,CASTNGGGTEAFF,TGTGCCAGCACCAATGGGGGGGGAACTGAAGCTTTCTTT
-,TRBJ2-5,-,TRBV27,CASSDGNQETQYF,TGTGCCAGCAGTGATGGGAACCAAGAGACCCAGTACTTC
few,TRBJ2-2,-,TRBV7-8,CASSSLGGVGTGELFF,TGTGCCAGCAGCTCCCTAGGGGGAGTTGGGACCGGGGAGCTGTTTTTT
few,TRBJ1-1,TRBD1,TRBV7-3,CASSRDRATELTEAFF,TGTGCCAGCAGCCGGGACAGGGCGACTGAATTAACTGAAGCTTTCTTT
once,TRBJ2-3,-,TRBV23-1,CASSHTQGNTSTDTQYF,TGCGCCAGCAGTCACACCCAGGGGAACACGAGCACAGATACGCAGTATTTT
-,TRBJ2-1,-,TRBV25-1,CATVATYNEQFF,TGTGCCACGGTCGCTACCTACAATGAGCAGTTCTTC
-,TRBJ2-2,TRBD2,TRBV5-1,CASSWQTSGRGTGELFF,TGCGCCAGCAGCTGGCAGACTAGCGGGAGAGGAACCGGGGAGCTGTTTTTT
once,TRBJ2-5,TRBD2,TRBV5-1,CASSLAGLADHRKTQYF,TGCGCCAGCAGCTTGGCGGGACTAGCGGACCATAGAAAGACCCAGTACTTC
few,TRBJ2-7,-,TRBV7-6,CASSLGQSSSYEQYF,TGTGCCAGCAGCTTGGGCCAGTCGAGCTCCTACGAGCAGTACTTC
-,TRBJ2-7,TRBD1,TRBV7-9,CASSRHRDRGYEQYF,TGTGCCAGCAGTCGCCACCGGGACAGGGGCTACGAGCAGTACTTC
-,TRBJ1-2,-,TRBV3-1,CASSQTELYGYTF,TGTGCCAGCAGCCAAACAGAACTCTATGGCTACACCTTC
few,TRBJ1-2,-,TRBV20-1,CSVSPTIGGYTF,TGCAGTGTTTCCCCAACTATAGGCGGCTACACCTTC
few,TRBJ2-1,TRBD2,TRBV15,CATSRKLAGDINEQFF,TGTGCCACCAGCAGGAAATTAGCGGGAGATATCAATGAGCAGTTCTTC
once,TRBJ1-4,-,TRBV10-3,CAISEEGGTNEKLFF,TGTGCCATCAGTGAGGAAGGGGGAACTAATGAAAAACTGTTTTTT
-,TRBJ2-7,TRBD1,TRBV12-3/TRBV12-4,CASGKDRVHSYEQYF,TGTGCCAGCGGGAAGGACAGGGTCCACTCCTACGAGCAGTACTTC
-,TRBJ1-1,TRBD1,TRBV12-3/TRBV12-4,CASSPDRVGAEAFF,TGTGCCAGCAGTCCGGACAGGGTGGGGGCTGAAGCTTTCTTT
-,TRBJ2-7,-,TRBV27,CASSRDQPSEQYF,TGTGCCAGCAGCCGGGACCAGCCGAGCGAGCAGTACTTC
once,TRBJ2-3,-,TRBV6-1,CASSPRTGTDTQYF,TGTGCCAGCAGTCCTAGGACCGGCACAGATACGCAGTATTTT
-,TRBJ2-2,-,TRBV5-6,CASSLDWGSNTGELFF,TGTGCCAGCAGCTTGGATTGGGGGAGTAACACCGGGGAGCTGTTTTTT
-,TRBJ2-1,-,TRBV20-1,CSAQVYNEQFF,TGCAGTGCCCAGGTCTACAATGAGCAGTTCTTC
-,TRBJ2-7,TRBD2,TRBV27,CASSQKTSGNYEQYF,TGTGCCAGCAGTCAAAAGACTAGCGGGAACTACGAGCAGTACTTC
-,TRBJ1-1,TRBD1,TRBV12-3/TRBV12-4,CASSPRDRGKTEAFF,TGTGCCAGCAGTCCTCGGGACAGGGGGAAGACTGAAGCTTTCTTT
-,TRBJ2-7,TRBD1,TRBV6-5,CASSYSPGQTYEQYF,TGTGCCAGCAGTTACTCGCCGGGACAGACCTACGAGCAGTACTTC
-,TRBJ2-1,TRBD2,TRBV12-3/TRBV12-4,CASSLGTSKFF,TGTGCCAGCAGTTTGGGGACTAGCAAGTTCTTC
few,TRBJ2-5,TRBD2,TRBV6-5,CASSYESLAEETQYF,TGTGCCAGCAGTTACGAAAGCCTAGCGGAAGAGACCCAGTACTTC
-,TRBJ1-5,-,TRBV5-1,CASSLGGLSNQPQHF,TGCGCCAGCAGCTTGGGAGGGTTAAGCAATCAGCCCCAGCATTTT
-,TRBJ1-2,-,TRBV29-1,CSVDVEGEPRSHGYTF,TGCAGCGTTGACGTAGAGGGGGAACCAAGATCCCATGGCTACACCTTC
-,TRBJ1-5,-,TRBV5-1,CASSLGLQSNQPQHF,TGCGCCAGCAGCTTGGGTCTCCAATCCAATCAGCCCCAGCATTTT
few,TRBJ2-5,-,TRBV10-3,CAISERAGGETQYF,TGTGCCATCAGTGAGAGGGCAGGGGGGGAGACCCAGTACTTC
few,TRBJ2-2,-,TRBV3-1,CASSQVRELFF,TGTGCCAGCAGCCAAGTCAGGGAGCTGTTTTTT
few,TRBJ1-2,-,TRBV7-9,CASSLARDLRNYGYTF,TGTGCCAGCAGCTTAGCCAGGGACCTCCGAAACTATGGCTACACCTTC
-,TRBJ2-7,TRBD2,TRBV9,CASSVGTRFSDEQYF,TGTGCCAGCAGCGTTGGGACTAGGTTTAGTGACGAGCAGTACTTC
-,TRBJ1-5,-,TRBV5-1,CASSSWTDQPQHF,TGCGCCAGCAGCTCTTGGACAGATCAGCCCCAGCATTTT
-,TRBJ2-7,TRBD1,TRBV6-6,CASGIRTGYEQYF,TGTGCCAGCGGAATTAGGACAGGGTACGAGCAGTACTTC
-,TRBJ2-1,-,TRBV6-5,CASSYSFSAKPHNEQFF,TGTGCCAGCAGTTACTCGTTTAGCGCGAAGCCCCACAATGAGCAGTTCTTC
-,TRBJ2-4,-,TRBV3-1,CASSKIGSLAKNIQYF,TGTGCCAGCAGCAAAATTGGCAGTTTAGCCAAAAACATTCAGTACTTC
-,TRBJ2-1,TRBD1,TRBV5-1,CASSLHQGASYNEQFF,TGCGCCAGCAGCTTGCATCAGGGGGCCTCATACAATGAGCAGTTCTTC
-,TRBJ2-1,-,TRBV12-3/TRBV12-4,CASSWNSLPYLFF,TGTGCCAGCAGTTGGAACAGCTTGCCCTACTTGTTCTTC
-,TRBJ2-1,TRBD2,TRBV20-1,CSAVGLRSGAYNEQFF,TGCAGTGCTGTGGGTCTGAGGAGCGGGGCCTACAATGAGCAGTTCTTC
-,TRBJ1-1,-,TRBV20-1,CSATSTGARGTFF,TGCAGTGCTACCTCCACGGGAGCAAGAGGGACTTTCTTT
few,TRBJ2-7,TRBD2,TRBV20-1,CSARDLRGSPYEQYF,TGCAGTGCTAGAGATTTGCGCGGGAGCCCCTACGAGCAGTACTTC
few,TRBJ2-3,TRBD2,TRBV20-1,CSARPSGSVADTQYF,TGCAGTGCTAGACCCAGCGGGAGTGTGGCAGATACGCAGTATTTT
few,TRBJ1-1,-,TRBV9,CASSVEGTDFEAFF,TGTGCCAGCAGCGTAGAGGGGACTGACTTCGAAGCTTTCTTT
-,TRBJ1-1,TRBD1,TRBV7-9,CASSQRTGWAFF,TGTGCCAGCAGCCAAAGGACAGGGTGGGCTTTCTTT
few,TRBJ2-3,-,TRBV15,CATSRSLLGDTQYF,TGTGCCACCAGCAGATCGTTATTAGGAGATACGCAGTATTTT
few,TRBJ1-2,TRBD1,TRBV5-1,CASSWPGTGFNYGYTF,TGCGCCAGCAGCTGGCCCGGGACAGGGTTTAACTATGGCTACACCTTC
-,TRBJ2-1,TRBD1,TRBV9,CASSVAQAGGRYNEQFF,TGTGCCAGCAGCGTAGCTCAGGCAGGGGGCAGGTACAATGAGCAGTTCTTC
-,TRBJ1-3,-,TRBV20-1,CSALPGTSGNTIYF,TGCAGTGCTTTACCCGGGACCAGTGGAAACACCATATATTTT
-,TRBJ2-5,TRBD2,TRBV4-2,CASSQDGGLAGVGETQYF,TGTGCCAGCAGCCAAGATGGAGGGCTAGCGGGAGTGGGGGAGACCCAGTACTTC
few,TRBJ2-1,TRBD1,TRBV12-3/TRBV12-4,CASSLSRDREPLGEQFF,TGTGCCAGCAGTTTAAGTAGGGACAGGGAACCGCTGGGTGAGCAGTTCTTC
few,TRBJ2-7,TRBD1,TRBV5-1,CASSYGGTGIGYEQYF,TGCGCCAGCAGCTATGGGGGGACAGGGATCGGGTACGAGCAGTACTTC
-,TRBJ2-1,-,TRBV20-1,CSASGMGYNEQFF,TGCAGTGCTAGCGGGATGGGGTACAATGAGCAGTTCTTC